This entry lists 30 T cell receptor beta chains sequenced from one sample in a study of identifying expanded T cells in peripheral blood. Generated by immunoSEQ multiplex PCR, the TCRdb table keeps only in-frame clones and is missing some. In the table there are under 150,000 clones, less than 90% of which are singletons. The sample was blood. The receptors here all came from a person aged 18 to 75 in good health.

J is TRBJ2-2 and V is TRBV29-1; 7 bases are a match to TRBD2. In germline, CDR1 is SQVTM, CDR2 ANQGSEA. V dropped 2 bases and J dropped 1; count of bases not matched to a gene: 10. The CDR3 loop spans 17 amino acids. As DNA, the CDR3 is TGCAGCGTTGAATCCAGAGGGGAGGGACGGAACACCGGGGAGCTGTTTTTT. This encodes CSVESRGEGRNTGELFF.

J is TRBJ2-3 and V is TRBV7-2; D is uncertain. The CDR3 has 15 amino acids. The germline V gene encodes CDR1 SGHTA and CDR2 FQGNSA. The V and J ends lost 3 bases and 3 bases respectively, with 13 bases between them. The CDR3 DNA follows: TGTGCCAGCAGCTTTGCGTTTGTTGGGACAGATACGCAGTATTTT. Amino acid sequence: CASSFAFVGTDTQYF.

The CDR3 sequence is CASSYRGQNYGYTF. The CDR3 DNA sequence: TGTGCCAGCAGTTACAGGGGGCAAAACTATGGCTACACCTTC. The chain couples TRBV6-5 to TRBJ1-2, with 7 bases matching TRBD1. J lost 2 bases, V lost 2 bases, and 2 bases had no gene match. This CDR3 has 14 residues. CDR1 is MNHEY, CDR2 SVGAGI, per germline.

In this sample, this clone turned up once. The CDR3 nucleotides read TGTGCCAGCAGTTTATACCCTAGCGGGGGGGATGGGACCCAGTACTTC. Its translation is CASSLYPSGGDGTQYF. The chain recombines TRBV27 with TRBJ2-5, with 12 bases identical to TRBD2. The CDR3 has 16 residues. CDR1 and CDR2 from the germline V gene are MNHEY and SMNVEV (reference sequence). The V gene end was trimmed by 1 base and the J gene end by 7 bases; junction bases not matched to a gene: 7.

The chain combines TRBV11-1 with TRBJ2-1; D may be TRBD1 (5 bases). Germline CDR1 and CDR2: SGHAT and FQDESV (reference sequence). The CDR3 is 13 amino acids. V lost 3 bases to trimming and J lost 4 bases, with 7 bases between them. This chain's CDR3 is CASSFRQYNEQFF. The CDR3 DNA is TGTGCCAGCAGCTTTAGACAGTACAATGAGCAGTTCTTC.

The genes are TRBV9 and TRBJ2-3; 7 bases match TRBD1. CDR3 length: 13 residues. Germline values: CDR1 SGDLS, CDR2 YYNGEE. The J segment lost 5 bases and the V segment lost 1 base, leaving 1 base of the junction unmatched. This CDR3 reads CASSVRGRDTQYF. The DNA of the CDR3 is TGTGCCAGCAGCGTAAGGGGGCGAGATACGCAGTATTTT.

The rearrangement joins TRBV4-1 to TRBJ2-3, with D possibly being TRBD1 (9 bases). V lost 0 bases to trimming and J lost 1 base, with 20 bases between them. The CDR3 sequence is 19 residues long. CDR1 is MGHRA, CDR2 YSYEKL, per germline. The CDR3 bases are TGCGCCAGCAGCCAAGATAGGGCGGGGGGACAGGGCGGCACAGATACGCAGTATTTT. This encodes CASSQDRAGGQGGTDTQYF.

The chain couples TRBV7-2 to TRBJ1-1; 9 nucleotides line up with TRBD1. The germline gives CDR1 SGHTA, CDR2 FQGNSA. V was clipped by 1 base and J by 6 bases; unmatched bases: 3. There are 14 residues in the CDR3. CDR3 DNA sequence: TGTGCCAGCAGCTTAGACAGGGGGCTCTCTGAAGCTTTCTTT. Translated, it gives CASSLDRGLSEAFF.

The chain joins TRBV7-3 to TRBJ2-3, with no clear D. The germline V and J ends were trimmed by 2 bases and 0 bases, with 3 bases remaining between them. The CDR3 covers 13 residues. Per germline, CDR1 SGHTA and CDR2 FQGTGA. DNA of the CDR3: TGTGCCAGCAGCTTACCTAGCACAGATACGCAGTATTTT. The encoded protein is CASSLPSTDTQYF.

The V gene is TRBV19, the J gene TRBJ2-3; 9 bases align to TRBD1. Trimming at V came to 5 bases and at J to 6 bases, leaving 6 bases not matched to a gene. This CDR3 has 14 residues. Germline V CDR1 and CDR2: LNHDA, SQIVND (reference sequence). As DNA, the CDR3 is TGTGCCAGTAGTCGAGGGACAGGGCTGGATACGCAGTATTTT. Amino acid sequence: CASSRGTGLDTQYF.

The V gene is TRBV5-4, the J gene TRBJ2-7, with 8 bases matching TRBD1. Trimming took 0 bases from V and 5 from J; bases not matched to a gene: 7. Germline CDR1 is SGHNT and CDR2 is YYREEE (reference sequence). CDR3 length: 15 residues. The CDR3, as DNA: TGTGCCAGCAGCTTGGTCGGCAGGGGGCTTAACGAGCAGTACTTC. Amino acids: CASSLVGRGLNEQYF.

V usage is TRBV6-1 and J usage is TRBJ1-6; no clear D gene. The germline V gene has CDR1 MNHNS and CDR2 SASEGT. The V gene lost 3 bases and the J gene lost 7 bases, with 7 bases spanning the gap. The CDR3 loop spans 13 amino acids. CDR3 sequence: CASSEKENSPLHF. CDR3 in DNA: TGTGCCAGCAGTGAGAAAGAAAATTCACCCCTCCACTTT.

The chain has TRBV25-1 and TRBJ1-1; no definite D call. The CDR3 has 16 residues. Germline values: CDR1 MGHDK, CDR2 SYGVNS. Trimming took 4 bases from V and 0 from J, leaving 15 bases between them. The CDR3 reads CASSAGRNRMNTEAFF. The CDR3, as DNA: TGTGCCAGCAGTGCAGGAAGAAATAGAATGAACACTGAAGCTTTCTTT.

The J gene is TRBJ1-6, the V gene TRBV19; 9 bases are a match to TRBD1. V was clipped by 4 bases and J by 13 bases; unmatched bases: 5. This CDR3 comprises 13 residues. CDR1 and CDR2 (germline): LNHDA, SQIVND (reference sequence). This CDR3 is CASSRTGVDPLHF. As DNA, the CDR3 is TGTGCCAGTAGTAGGACAGGGGTGGACCCCCTCCACTTT.

This chain connects TRBV11-2 to TRBJ2-4; D not resolved. The CDR3 length is 17 residues. With 4 bases removed from V and 0 bases from J, the gap between germline ends came to 16 bases. CDR1 and CDR2 (germline): SGHAT, FQNNGV. The CDR3 loop reads CASSWGGVGLAKNIQYF. As DNA, the CDR3 is TGTGCCAGCAGCTGGGGTGGGGTGGGGTTAGCCAAAAACATTCAGTACTTC.

The V call is TRBV10-3, the J call TRBJ2-1, with TRBD1 matching over 9 bases. Trimming at V came to 5 bases and at J to 10 bases, leaving 12 bases not matched to a gene. Looked up from germline, CDR1 is ENHRY and CDR2 is SYGVKD. The CDR3 is 15 residues long. The CDR3 region has the DNA TGTGCCATCAGTTCGGACAGGGGATCAGAGAACGAGCAGTTCTTC. Its translation is CAISSDRGSENEQFF.

The chain has TRBV6-5 and TRBJ2-3; either TRBD1 or TRBD2 may fit D (5 bases each). Looked up from germline, CDR1 is MNHEY and CDR2 is SVGAGI. V lost 2 bases and J lost 2, with 8 bases in between. The CDR3 runs 14 residues. The CDR3 DNA sequence: TGTGCCAGCAGTTACAGGGACGACACAGATACGCAGTATTTT. This codes for CASSYRDDTDTQYF.

The chain employs TRBV29-1 and TRBJ2-1, with D tentatively TRBD1 or TRBD2 (5 bases each). The CDR3 is made up of 14 amino acids. V was cut by 7 bases and J by 7 bases, with 20 bases left in between. CDR1 SQVTM and CDR2 ANQGSEA come from the germline V gene. The CDR3 bases are TGCAGCGGGGGACGGCGGCCGCAAAGTAATGAGCAGTTCTTC. It translates to CSGGRRPQSNEQFF.

The V and J genes are TRBV27 and TRBJ2-3; 8 nucleotides match TRBD2. The germline gives CDR1 MNHEY, CDR2 SMNVEV (reference sequence). The ends lost 0 bases at V and 8 bases at J; junction bases unmatched: 7. This CDR3 has 15 amino acids. The CDR3 is CASSLSGGGLVTQYF. The CDR3 nucleotides read TGTGCCAGCAGTTTATCGGGCGGGGGGTTGGTTACGCAGTATTTT.

The chain recombines TRBV10-2 with TRBJ2-7; the match to TRBD1 covers 7 bases. CDR1 WSHSY and CDR2 SAAADI come from the germline V gene. This CDR3 is 13 amino acids long. Trimming cost V 8 bases and J 2 bases; bases outside gene matches: 6. The CDR3 region is CASGQAGTYEQYF. As DNA, the CDR3 is TGCGCCAGCGGACAGGCTGGTACCTACGAGCAGTACTTC.

This clone was seen only once. The rearrangement joins TRBV6-5 to TRBJ1-2; 7 bases align to TRBD1. Germline CDR1 MNHEY, CDR2 SVGAGI. V was pared by 6 bases and J by 8 bases, with 6 bases of the junction left unmatched. This CDR3 is 12 amino acids long. For the CDR3, the DNA is TGTGCCAGCAGGATGACAGGGAAAGGCTACACCTTC. It translates to CASRMTGKGYTF.

The V gene is TRBV18, the J gene TRBJ1-2; 7 bases are shared with TRBD1. Germline CDR1 KGHSH, CDR2 LQKENI. The ends lost 3 bases at V and 4 bases at J; junction bases unmatched: 5. CDR3 length: 14 amino acids. The CDR3 sequence is CASSPSGTAYGYTF. As DNA, the CDR3 is TGTGCCAGCTCACCCTCGGGGACAGCCTATGGCTACACCTTC.

V is TRBV11-2 and J is TRBJ2-3; 9 nucleotides agree with TRBD1. The V and J ends lost 5 bases and 6 bases, in that order; junction bases with no gene match: 9. CDR3 length: 15 amino acids. From germline, CDR1 is SGHAT and CDR2 FQNNGV. The CDR3 sequence is CASSHRGQDSDTQYF. As DNA, the CDR3 is TGTGCCAGCAGCCACAGGGGGCAGGACTCCGATACGCAGTATTTT.

This clone was counted once. J is TRBJ1-4 and V is TRBV7-9; D remains ambiguous. The CDR3 runs to 17 residues. V lost 3 bases and J 7 bases, leaving 21 bases between the germline ends. CDR1 is SEHNR and CDR2 is FQNEAQ in the germline V gene (reference sequence). This chain's CDR3 is CASSFGPVFRPGEKLFF. The CDR3 DNA sequence: TGTGCCAGCAGCTTCGGGCCCGTCTTCCGCCCAGGTGAAAAACTGTTTTTT.

Only one count was recorded for this clone. The gene calls are TRBV5-8 and TRBJ1-1; D is ambiguous. The V end was cut by 3 bases, the J end by 6 bases, with 15 bases between. Germline CDR1 is SGHTS and CDR2 is YDEGEE. This CDR3 spans 14 amino acids. The CDR3: CASSSGPKVSEAFF. CDR3 sequence (DNA): TGTGCCAGCAGCTCGGGCCCTAAAGTCTCTGAAGCTTTCTTT.

This sequence joins TRBV4-1 and TRBJ1-3, with D hard to call. The CDR3 totals 16 residues. Germline CDR1 reads MGHRA; CDR2 reads YSYEKL. Between the trimmed V and J ends, which lost 0 bases and 0 bases, there was a span of 9 bases. For the CDR3, the DNA is TGCGCCAGCAGCCAAGAGGCCCACGACTCTGGAAACACCATATATTTT. Encoded protein: CASSQEAHDSGNTIYF.

This clone appeared once. The chain couples TRBV7-2 to TRBJ2-7; D is uncertain. Per the germline V gene, CDR1 is SGHTA and CDR2 is FQGNSA. There are 11 residues in the CDR3. The V end lost 5 bases, the J end lost 4 bases, and 6 bases lay between the germline ends. CDR3 in amino acids: CASSHSYEQYF. In DNA form, the CDR3 reads TGTGCCAGCAGCCACAGTTACGAGCAGTACTTC. Full variable domain (remainder filled in from reference TRBV7-2 and TRBJ2-7): GAGVSQSPSNKVTEKGKDVELRCDPISGHTALYWYRQSLGQGLEFLIYFQGNSAPDKSGLPSDRFSAERTGGSVSTLTIQRTQQEDSAVYLCASSHSYEQYFGPGTRLTVT.

This clone is a singleton in its sample. The V and J genes are TRBV29-1 and TRBJ1-1, with TRBD1 as a possible D gene (5 bases). The CDR3 extends over 14 amino acids. V was trimmed by 2 bases and J by 0 bases, leaving 10 bases between them. Germline assignment: CDR1 SQVTM and CDR2 ANQGSEA. The CDR3 nucleotides are TGCAGCGTTGAACCGCAGGGAATGAACACTGAAGCTTTCTTT. The encoded protein is CSVEPQGMNTEAFF.

This chain uses TRBV7-3 with TRBJ2-5, with 8 nucleotides matching TRBD1. This CDR3 has 14 residues. Germline CDR1 and CDR2: SGHTA and FQGTGA. V shed 3 bases and J 5 bases; nucleotides not matched to a gene: 5. The CDR3 loop reads CASSLGQAGETQYF. The CDR3 DNA reads as TGTGCCAGCAGCTTGGGACAGGCTGGGGAGACCCAGTACTTC.

The rearrangement uses TRBV7-3 and TRBJ2-4; D possibly corresponds to TRBD2 (5 bases). The CDR3 runs 15 residues. Trimming took off 5 bases at V and 1 base at J, with 12 bases between the two ends. Per germline, CDR1 SGHTA and CDR2 FQGTGA. CDR3 loop: CASSIQGLAKNIQYF. As DNA, the CDR3 is TGTGCCAGCAGCATACAAGGACTTGCCAAAAACATTCAGTACTTC. Full variable domain (missing parts from reference TRBV7-3 and TRBJ2-4): GAGVSQTPSNKVTEKGKYVELRCDPISGHTALYWYRQSLGQGPEFLIYFQGTGAADDSGLPNDRFFAVRPEGSVSTLKIQRTERGDSAVYLCASSIQGLAKNIQYFGAGTRLSVL.